One and the same sample provided the 18 T cell receptor beta chains below, sequenced in a study of PD-L1 blockade in urothelial cancer (dated by TCRdb to the late 2010s). This sample's time point label indicates: peripheral blood 6 weeks after treatment start. Libraries were built with the immunoSEQ multiplex PCR assay. This is the immuneACCESS table as TCRdb keeps it, with only in-frame sequences that have V and J called. A part of the clones is gone; compared with another copy, unresolved V genes explain less than half, and the rest is unexplained. The sample has 25,000 to 35,000 clones on record, about 79% of them singletons. The ten top clones hold over 3% of the sample. This specimen was PBMCs, taken around atezolizumab (anti-PD-L1) treatment. The receptors were sampled from a man between 65 and 79 years old with urothelial cancer.

The chain has TRBV2 and TRBJ2-7; D is perhaps TRBD2 (5 bases). CDR3 size: 13 residues. Looked up from germline, CDR1 is SNHLY and CDR2 is FYNNEI. Trimming removed 4 bases from V and 4 bases from J, with 11 bases in between. In DNA, the CDR3 is TGTGCCAGCAGTGGGCGGGTCTCTTACGAGCAGTACTTC. This gives the protein CASSGRVSYEQYF.

The chain recombines TRBV7-2 with TRBJ1-5, with 10 bases identical to TRBD1. Trimming cost V 6 bases and J 2 bases; bases outside gene matches: 1. CDR1 and CDR2 from the germline V gene are SGHTA and FQGNSA. The CDR3 has 14 residues. Here the CDR3 reads CASRGTGGNQPQHF. The CDR3 coding sequence is TGTGCCAGCAGGGGGACAGGGGGCAATCAGCCCCAGCATTTT.

V and J are TRBV5-4 and TRBJ1-4, with 8 bases lining up with TRBD1. The germline V gene has CDR1 SGHNT and CDR2 YYREEE (reference sequence). The CDR3 runs 15 residues. The ends lost 2 bases at V and 5 bases at J; junction bases unmatched: 5. The CDR3 sequence: CASSLRTGKNEKLFF. The CDR3 DNA reads as TGTGCCAGCAGCTTACGGACAGGGAAGAATGAAAAACTGTTTTTT.

The chain uses TRBV6-1 and TRBJ1-4; D unresolved. This CDR3 has 11 residues. Trimming took 8 bases from V and 4 from J, leaving 5 bases between them. Germline V lookup: CDR1 MNHNS, CDR2 SASEGT. The CDR3 spells CASFFNEKLFF. As DNA, the CDR3 is TGTGCCAGCTTCTTTAATGAAAAACTGTTTTTT.

This chain links TRBV11-2 with TRBJ1-5, with D possibly matching TRBD1 (6 bases). CDR1 is SGHAT, CDR2 FQNNGV, per germline. The CDR3 extends over 13 amino acids. V was cut by 4 bases and J by 9 bases, with 13 bases left in between. The CDR3 here is CASSWGPTGPQHF. CDR3 DNA: TGTGCCAGCAGCTGGGGGCCCACGGGGCCCCAGCATTTT.

The chain carries TRBV7-3 and TRBJ1-1; TRBD1 aligns across 8 bases. After removal of 3 bases from V and 0 bases from J, the junction contained 6 bases not matched to a gene. CDR3 length equals 16 residues. Germline assignment: CDR1 SGHTA and CDR2 FQGTGA. The chain's CDR3 is CASSFLGQGMNTEAFF. The CDR3 DNA is TGTGCCAGCAGCTTTCTCGGACAGGGAATGAACACTGAAGCTTTCTTT.

The chain couples TRBV2 to TRBJ2-7; 11 bases agree with TRBD2. The V gene end was trimmed by 7 bases and the J gene end by 5 bases; junction bases not matched to a gene: 4. This CDR3 is 13 amino acids long. Germline CDR1 and CDR2: SNHLY and FYNNEI. The CDR3 here is CASKGLAGNEQYF. CDR3 in DNA: TGTGCCAGCAAAGGACTAGCGGGTAACGAGCAGTACTTC.

V is TRBV21-1 and J is TRBJ2-1; the table's D gene call, TRBD2, was not cross checked with the DNA. TRBV21-1 is annotated as a pseudogene. This CDR3 is built from 18 residues. This CDR3 is CASSKVQPGLGSYNEQFF. The CDR3 region has the DNA TGTGCCAGCAGCAAAGTTCAGCCGGGACTAGGCTCCTACAATGAGCAGTTCTTC.

This chain uses TRBV5-1 with TRBJ2-5; 7 bases fit TRBD2. CDR1 SGHRS and CDR2 YFSETQ come from the germline V gene. V trimming: 0 bases; J trimming: 4 bases; junction bases outside the gene matches: 9. The CDR3 loop spans 16 amino acids. CDR3 DNA sequence: TGCGCCAGCAGCTTGGTGGCTAGCGGCCAGGGAGAGACCCAGTACTTC. This translates into CASSLVASGQGETQYF.

The rearrangement uses TRBV7-2 and TRBJ2-3; no definite D call. This CDR3 has 12 residues. V was shortened by 6 bases and J by 0 bases, with 4 bases between the two germline ends. The germline gives CDR1 SGHTA, CDR2 FQGNSA. CDR3 residues: CASRRSTDTQYF. Written as DNA, the CDR3 is TGTGCCAGCAGGAGAAGCACAGATACGCAGTATTTT.

V usage is TRBV18 and J usage is TRBJ2-5; 10 nucleotides agree with TRBD2. The germline V gene encodes CDR1 KGHSH and CDR2 LQKENI. After removal of 6 bases from V and 5 bases from J, the junction contained 12 bases not matched to a gene. This CDR3 is 16 amino acids long. The CDR3 DNA reads TGTGCCAGCTCCCCCCCAGCGGGGGGGCAGTGGGAGACCCAGTACTTC. Its translation: CASSPPAGGQWETQYF.

In its sample, this clone was seen once. This chain connects TRBV19 to TRBJ1-4, with D perhaps matching TRBD1 (6 bases). The V end was cut by 10 bases, the J end by 3 bases, with 12 bases between. Germline CDR1 LNHDA, CDR2 SQIVND (reference sequence). This CDR3 comprises 13 residues. CDR3 amino acids: CATSRTANEKLFF. The CDR3 DNA is TGTGCCACCTCTAGGACAGCTAATGAAAAACTGTTTTTT.

This clone was seen only a few times. The chain carries TRBV10-3 and TRBJ2-5, with TRBD2 matching over 10 bases. V shed 4 bases and J 5 bases; nucleotides not matched to a gene: 7. Germline V gene data show CDR1 as ENHRY and CDR2 as SYGVKD. The CDR3 spans 15 residues. CDR3 protein: CAISGLAGVAETQYF. CDR3 nucleotides: TGTGCCATCAGTGGGCTAGCGGGAGTGGCGGAGACCCAGTACTTC.

This clone was seen just once. For the CDR3, the DNA is TGTGCCAGCAGCCCCCGGGCGGGAGGGCCCTCGGGGGGGTATTTT. Protein: CASSPRAGGPSGGYF. The genes are TRBV2 and TRBJ2-3; 9 bases are shared with TRBD2. With V trimmed by 6 bases and J by 14 bases, 18 bases remained unmatched. Per the germline V gene, CDR1 is SNHLY and CDR2 is FYNNEI. The CDR3 is 15 residues long.

With regard to this clone: Within the sample, other DNA sequences also encode this same CDR3. The rearrangement uses TRBV11-2 and TRBJ2-7; D is unresolved. V was pared by 5 bases and J by 7 bases, with 15 bases between. In germline, CDR1 is SGHAT, CDR2 FQNNGV. The CDR3 has 13 amino acids. This CDR3 is CASSPAVYGEQYF. In nucleotides, the CDR3 is TGTGCCAGCAGCCCCGCTGTGTACGGGGAGCAGTACTTC.

This clone was counted once. The chain couples TRBV11-3 to TRBJ2-1, with 9 positions matching TRBD2. The CDR3 has 15 amino acids. The J segment lost 7 bases and the V segment lost 0 bases, leaving 4 bases of the junction unmatched. Looked up from germline, CDR1 is SGHNT and CDR2 is YENEEA. CDR3: CASSLELAGVNEQFF. The CDR3 DNA sequence: TGTGCCAGCAGCTTAGAACTAGCGGGTGTGAATGAGCAGTTCTTC.

The V and J genes are TRBV19 and TRBJ1-3; 8 bases line up with TRBD1. The trim removed 10 bases at V and 3 bases at J, leaving 14 bases unmatched. This CDR3 has 16 residues. Germline V CDR1 and CDR2: LNHDA, SQIVND (reference sequence). The CDR3 coding sequence is TGTGCCACCGCCCGACAAACAACAGGGGGTGGAAACACCATATATTTT. Translation gives CATARQTTGGGNTIYF.

J is TRBJ2-2 and V is TRBV7-3; D unresolved. The CDR3 has 16 residues. Germline assignment: CDR1 SGHTA and CDR2 FQGTGA. Between the trimmed V and J ends, which lost 1 base and 5 bases, there was a span of 14 bases. CDR3 nucleotides: TGTGCCAGCAGCTTAATGGCAGGTCTCAGAACCGGGGAGCTGTTTTTT. Translating it yields CASSLMAGLRTGELFF.